This passage covers 20 T cell receptor beta chains from one sample sequenced in a study of blood T cell repertoires in COVID-19. The assay was immunoSEQ multiplex PCR, and TCRdb's table has in-frame clones only and misses some. The sample records about 120,000 clones, 80% to 90% being singletons. Sequenced sample: peripheral blood. The origin of the receptors is a man between 65 and 80 years old with active or convalescent COVID-19.

In this sample, this clone turned up once. The V and J genes are TRBV7-9 and TRBJ2-7; TRBD2 agrees at 11 bases. Trimming removed 7 bases from V and 4 bases from J; junction bases left unmatched: 9. CDR3 length equals 15 residues. Germline CDR1 reads SEHNR; CDR2 reads FQNEAQ (reference sequence). The CDR3 DNA reads TGTGCCAGCAACGACGGGACTAGCGGTTTTTACGAGCAGTACTTC. It specifies CASNDGTSGFYEQYF. The variable domain in full, with the rest retrieved from reference TRBV7-9 and TRBJ2-7, is DTGVSQNPRHKITKRGQNVTFRCDPISEHNRLYWYRQTLGQGPEFLTYFQNEAQLEKSRLLSDRFSAERPKGSFSTLEIQRTEQGDSAMYLCASNDGTSGFYEQYFGPGTRLTVT.

The rearrangement uses TRBV28 and TRBJ2-1; TRBD2 matches at 11 bases. The length of the CDR3 is 18 residues. The V and J ends lost 7 bases and 5 bases, in that order; junction bases with no gene match: 16. Germline loops: CDR1 MDHEN, CDR2 SYDVKM. CDR3 sequence reads: CASNPGLAGPPEDNEQFF. CDR3 nucleotides: TGTGCCAGCAATCCCGGACTAGCGGGCCCTCCTGAAGACAATGAGCAGTTCTTC.

The chain employs TRBV18 and TRBJ2-1, with D possibly being TRBD1 (7 bases). This CDR3 region has 16 residues. Germline CDR1 is KGHSH and CDR2 is LQKENI. V gave up 6 bases and J gave up 0 bases, with 15 bases separating them. CDR3 amino acids: CASSGGTDSSYNEQFF. Here the CDR3 DNA reads TGTGCCAGCTCGGGCGGGACAGATTCCTCCTACAATGAGCAGTTCTTC.

The chain has TRBV28 and TRBJ1-6; possible D gene TRBD1, 5 bases. The V gene lost 7 bases and the J gene lost 5 bases, with 21 bases spanning the gap. The CDR3 is 17 amino acids. CDR1 MDHEN and CDR2 SYDVKM come from the germline V gene. CDR3 residues: CASITPPGTGDNSPLHF. The CDR3 nucleotides read TGTGCCAGCATAACTCCACCCGGGACTGGGGATAATTCACCCCTCCACTTT.

The chain couples TRBV28 to TRBJ1-4; D is undetermined. The V end lost 6 bases, the J end lost 8 bases, and 10 bases lay between the germline ends. This CDR3 region has 12 residues. CDR1 MDHEN and CDR2 SYDVKM come from the germline V gene. CDR3 protein: CASRNIREKLFF. DNA for the CDR3: TGTGCCAGCAGAAATATCCGGGAAAAACTGTTTTTT. Variable domain in full (rest from reference TRBV28 and TRBJ1-4): DVKVTQSSRYLVKRTGEKVFLECVQDMDHENMFWYRQDPGLGLRLIYFSYDVKMKEKGDIPEGYSVSREKKERFSLILESASTNQTSMYLCASRNIREKLFFGSGTQLSVL.

This chain connects TRBV10-3 to TRBJ2-7; 12 bases line up with TRBD2. Germline V gene lookup returns CDR1 ENHRY and CDR2 SYGVKD. The CDR3 loop spans 16 amino acids. Trimming at V came to 4 bases and at J to 6 bases, leaving 10 bases not matched to a gene. Here the CDR3 reads CAISGAEASGRVEQYF. CDR3 in DNA: TGTGCCATCAGTGGGGCCGAGGCTAGCGGGAGGGTCGAGCAGTACTTC.

The chain combines TRBV3-1 (or the pseudogene TRBV3-2) with TRBJ1-2; D unresolved. Deletions cut 0 bases from V and 7 bases from J, with 12 bases between. The length of the CDR3 is 14 residues. CDR1 and CDR2 from the germline V gene are LGHDT and YNNKEL (reference sequence). This CDR3 reads CASSQDRGASGYTF. CDR3 DNA sequence: TGTGCCAGCAGCCAAGATCGTGGCGCTAGTGGCTACACCTTC.

The rearrangement links TRBV7-2 to TRBJ2-5, with TRBD2 matching over 8 bases. Trimming removed 4 bases from V and 4 bases from J; junction bases left unmatched: 8. The CDR3 is 15 residues long. CDR1 is SGHTA, CDR2 FQGNSA, per germline. CDR3 in DNA: TGTGCCAGCAGCTACCAGTCGGGGGGGGGAGAGACCCAGTACTTC. Translated: CASSYQSGGGETQYF. Together with reference TRBV7-2 and TRBJ2-5, the CDR3 gives the full variable domain: GAGVSQSPSNKVTEKGKDVELRCDPISGHTALYWYRQSLGQGLEFLIYFQGNSAPDKSGLPSDRFSAERTGGSVSTLTIQRTQQEDSAVYLCASSYQSGGGETQYFGPGTRLLVL.

In its sample, this clone was seen once. The chain couples TRBV6-5 to TRBJ1-1; 9 bases match TRBD1. The germline V gene has CDR1 MNHEY and CDR2 SVGAGI. The length of the CDR3 is 14 residues. With 6 bases clipped from V and 3 bases from J, the junction kept 5 bases outside the gene matches. CDR3 sequence: CASRGQGGYTEAFF. For the CDR3, the DNA is TGTGCCAGCAGGGGACAGGGCGGATACACTGAAGCTTTCTTT.

This chain uses TRBV6-2 or TRBV6-3 with TRBJ1-6; the match to TRBD1 covers 7 bases. Trimming cost V 6 bases and J 7 bases; bases outside gene matches: 12. There are 16 residues in the CDR3. Germline V gene data show CDR1 as MNHEY and CDR2 as SVGEGT. The CDR3 spells CASSSDRARMNSPLHF. DNA of the CDR3: TGTGCCAGCAGCTCCGACAGGGCAAGAATGAATTCACCCCTCCACTTT.

This clone was detected a few times. The chain joins TRBV27 to TRBJ2-7; 8 bases align to TRBD1. Trimming took 3 bases from V and 7 from J; bases not matched to a gene: 8. The CDR3 totals 14 residues. In germline, CDR1 is MNHEY, CDR2 SMNVEV (reference sequence). The chain's CDR3 is CASSFTAGGFEQYF. The CDR3 region has the DNA TGTGCCAGCAGTTTCACGGCAGGGGGCTTTGAGCAGTACTTC.

This clone was seen once. V gene TRBV29-1 combines with J gene TRBJ2-3; 10 bases match TRBD1. The CDR3 contains 14 residues. Germline assignment: CDR1 SQVTM and CDR2 ANQGSEA. V lost 1 base, J lost 6 bases, and 4 bases stayed unmatched. CDR3 sequence reads: CSVEGTGGQDTQYF. CDR3 DNA: TGCAGCGTTGAAGGGACAGGGGGGCAGGATACGCAGTATTTT.

The chain is built from TRBV15 and TRBJ2-7; 9 nucleotides align to TRBD2. V lost 5 bases, J lost 3 bases, and 14 bases stayed unmatched. CDR3 size: 17 residues. Germline V lookup: CDR1 LNHNV, CDR2 YYDKDF (reference sequence). The CDR3 bases are TGTGCCACCAGCTCTTCGGTGGGGAGCGGGGGGAGCTACGAGCAGTACTTC. It codes for CATSSSVGSGGSYEQYF.

The chain recombines TRBV18 with TRBJ2-1, with 12 bases that match TRBD2. Germline V gene data show CDR1 as KGHSH and CDR2 as LQKENI. Germline trimming cut 6 bases from V and 4 bases from J; bases unmatched to any gene: 4. CDR3 length: 15 amino acids. The DNA for the CDR3 is TGTGCCAGCTCCGATGGACTAGCGGGGTACAATGAGCAGTTCTTC. This codes for CASSDGLAGYNEQFF.

This clone has just one count. The J gene is TRBJ2-7, the V gene TRBV18; 7 bases match TRBD1. V dropped 3 bases and J dropped 2; count of bases not matched to a gene: 4. The germline V gene encodes CDR1 KGHSH and CDR2 LQKENI. The CDR3 totals 14 residues. For the CDR3, the DNA is TGTGCCAGCTCACCCCGACAGGGCACCTACGAGCAGTACTTC. Translation gives CASSPRQGTYEQYF.

This clone was found a few times. The chain couples TRBV20-1 to TRBJ2-7; TRBD2 agrees at 10 bases. Germline lookup yields CDR1 DFQATT and CDR2 SNEGSKA (reference sequence). The length of the CDR3 is 14 residues. The junction had 8 bases not matched to a gene; V was cut back by 3 bases and J by 6 bases. The DNA of the CDR3 is TGCAGTGCTAGTGCGGCTAGCGGGAGATCCGAGCAGTACTTC. Its protein product is CSASAASGRSEQYF.

V is TRBV10-2 and J is TRBJ2-2, with 9 bases aligning to TRBD2. V shed 5 bases and J 1 base; nucleotides not matched to a gene: 14. The CDR3 is 19 residues long. CDR1 and CDR2 from the germline V gene are WSHSY and SAAADI. The CDR3 sequence: CASSSLIAGAPQNTGELFF. The CDR3 DNA follows: TGCGCCAGCAGTTCGCTGATAGCGGGAGCCCCCCAGAACACCGGGGAGCTGTTTTTT.

The chain has TRBV7-9 and TRBJ1-2, with no clear D. The V gene's germline CDR1 is SEHNR and CDR2 FQNEAQ (reference sequence). The germline V and J ends were trimmed by 2 bases and 4 bases, with 11 bases remaining between them. The CDR3 contains 14 residues. The CDR3 region has the DNA TGTGCCAGCAGCTTACCCCTCGTCTCCTATGGCTACACCTTC. Its translation is CASSLPLVSYGYTF.

There are many counts of this clone. The chain links TRBV3-1 (or the pseudogene TRBV3-2) to TRBJ2-1; the match to TRBD2 covers 9 bases. V lost 3 bases and J lost 8; bases outside the gene matches: 11. This CDR3 is 16 amino acids long. Germline assignment: CDR1 LGHDT and CDR2 YNNKEL (reference sequence). The CDR3 DNA follows: TGTGCCAGCAGCCATCCCGCGGGACTAGCTCAGTATGAGCAGTTCTTC. This encodes CASSHPAGLAQYEQFF.

The chain couples TRBV4-1 to TRBJ2-7; TRBD2 matches at 12 bases. This CDR3 is 18 amino acids long. J was trimmed by 0 bases and V by 5 bases; bases with no gene match: 11. In germline, CDR1 is MGHRA, CDR2 YSYEKL. The CDR3 sequence is CASSYAGLAGSSSYEQYF. The CDR3 nucleotides are TGCGCCAGCAGCTACGCGGGACTAGCGGGTTCGAGCTCCTACGAGCAGTACTTC.